This T cell receptor (beta chain) appears in the sequencing data of a study of cytotoxic CD8 clonotypes in ibrutinib-treated CLL. Across the whole study: The authors obtained response samples at a median of about 12 months of treatment, range 6 to 36.

Sequenced by immunoSEQ multiplex PCR; TCRdb stores in-frame clones only, minus some. The repertoire includes around 97,000 clones, 70% to 85% of them detected once, and approximately 30% sits in the top ten. Study-level findings and limits: Public clonotypes, rarely seen, contracted or held steady on treatment. Sustained-remission and progressing patients diverged in sampling times.

The CDR3 spans 13 residues. The V end was cut by 6 bases, the J end by 3 bases, with 11 bases between. The germline V gene encodes CDR1 MGHDK and CDR2 SYGVNS. Comment on this clone: The antigen is undetermined.

Around 2 micrograms of genomic DNA from cryopreserved PBMCs went into TCR beta libraries. The chain employs TRBV25-1 and TRBJ1-1; D ambiguous. The TCR originated in a human donor with chronic lymphocytic leukemia. Material: PBMCs, obtained after 12 months of ibrutinib treatment. The DNA for the CDR3 is TGTGCCAGCAGCGTACAGAGTCACACTGAAGCTTTCTTT. Translated, it gives CASSVQSHTEAFF.